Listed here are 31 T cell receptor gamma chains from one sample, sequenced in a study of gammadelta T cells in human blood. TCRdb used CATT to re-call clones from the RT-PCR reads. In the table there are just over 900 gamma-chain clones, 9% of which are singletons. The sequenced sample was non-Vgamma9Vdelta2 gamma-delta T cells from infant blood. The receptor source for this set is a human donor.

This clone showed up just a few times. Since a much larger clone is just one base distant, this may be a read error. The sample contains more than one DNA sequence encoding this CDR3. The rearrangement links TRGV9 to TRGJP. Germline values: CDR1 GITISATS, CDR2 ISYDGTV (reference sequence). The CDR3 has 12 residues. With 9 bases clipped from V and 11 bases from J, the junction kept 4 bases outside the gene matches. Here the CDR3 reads CALTMGKKIKVF. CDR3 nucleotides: TGTGCCTTGACTATGGGCAAAAAAATCAAGGTATTT.

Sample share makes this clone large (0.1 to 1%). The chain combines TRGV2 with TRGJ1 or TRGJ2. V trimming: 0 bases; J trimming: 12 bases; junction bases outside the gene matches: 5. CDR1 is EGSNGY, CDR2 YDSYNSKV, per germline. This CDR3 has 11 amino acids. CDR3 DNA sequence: TGTGCCACCTGGGACGGGCCCAGGAAACTCTTT. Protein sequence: CATWDGPRKLF.

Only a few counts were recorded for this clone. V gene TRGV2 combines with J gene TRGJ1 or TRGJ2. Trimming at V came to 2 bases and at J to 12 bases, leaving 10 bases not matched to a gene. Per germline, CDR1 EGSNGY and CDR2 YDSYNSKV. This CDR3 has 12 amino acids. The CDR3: CATWDEGGGKLF. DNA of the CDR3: TGTGCCACCTGGGACGAAGGCGGGGGGAAACTCTTT.

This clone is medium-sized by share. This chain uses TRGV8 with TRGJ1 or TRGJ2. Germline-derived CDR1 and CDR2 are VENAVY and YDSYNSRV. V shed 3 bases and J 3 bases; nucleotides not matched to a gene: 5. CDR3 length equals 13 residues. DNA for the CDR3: TGTGCCACCTGGGATCCTCCTTATTATAAGAAACTCTTT. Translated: CATWDPPYYKKLF.

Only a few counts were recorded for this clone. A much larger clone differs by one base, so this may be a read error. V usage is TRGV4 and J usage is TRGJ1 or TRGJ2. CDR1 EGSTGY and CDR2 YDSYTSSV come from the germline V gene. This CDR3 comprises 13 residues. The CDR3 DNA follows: TGTGCCACCTGTGGGAACCACTATTATAAGAACCTCTTT. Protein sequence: CATCGNHYYKNLF.

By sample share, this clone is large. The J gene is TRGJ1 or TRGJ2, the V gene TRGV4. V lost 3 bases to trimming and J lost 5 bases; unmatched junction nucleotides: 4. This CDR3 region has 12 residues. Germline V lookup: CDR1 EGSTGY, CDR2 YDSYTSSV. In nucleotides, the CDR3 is TGTGCCACCTGGGATTCGGATTATAAGAAACTCTTT. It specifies CATWDSDYKKLF.

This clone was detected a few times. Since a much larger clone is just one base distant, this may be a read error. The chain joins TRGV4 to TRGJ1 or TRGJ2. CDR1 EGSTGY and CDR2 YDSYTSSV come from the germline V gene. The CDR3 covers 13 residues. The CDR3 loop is CASWDGRSYKKLF. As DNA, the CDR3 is TGTGCCTCCTGGGATGGGCGGAGTTATAAGAAACTCTTT.

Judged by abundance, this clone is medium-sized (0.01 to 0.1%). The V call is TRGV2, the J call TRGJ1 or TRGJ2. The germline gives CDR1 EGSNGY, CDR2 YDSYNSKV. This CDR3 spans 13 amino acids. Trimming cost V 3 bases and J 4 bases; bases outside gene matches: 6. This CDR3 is CATWDLGYYKKLF. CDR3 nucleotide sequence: TGTGCCACCTGGGACCTGGGGTATTATAAGAAACTCTTT.

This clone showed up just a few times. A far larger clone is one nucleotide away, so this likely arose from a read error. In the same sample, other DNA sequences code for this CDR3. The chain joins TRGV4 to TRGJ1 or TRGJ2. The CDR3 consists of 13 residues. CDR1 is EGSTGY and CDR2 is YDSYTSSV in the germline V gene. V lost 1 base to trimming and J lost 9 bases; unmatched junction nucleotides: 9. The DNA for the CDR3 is TGTGCCACCTGGGATGGTCCTGAGGGTAAGAAACTCTTT. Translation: CATWDGPEGKKLF.

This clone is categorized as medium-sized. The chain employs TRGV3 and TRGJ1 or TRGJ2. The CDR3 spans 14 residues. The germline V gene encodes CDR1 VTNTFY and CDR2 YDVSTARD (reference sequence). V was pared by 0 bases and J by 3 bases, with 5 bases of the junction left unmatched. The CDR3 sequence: CATWDRPPYYKKLF. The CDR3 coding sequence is TGTGCCACCTGGGACAGGCCCCCTTATTATAAGAAACTCTTT.

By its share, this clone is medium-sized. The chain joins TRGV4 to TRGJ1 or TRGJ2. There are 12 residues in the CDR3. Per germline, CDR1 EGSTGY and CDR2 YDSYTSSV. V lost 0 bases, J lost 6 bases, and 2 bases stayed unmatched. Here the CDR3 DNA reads TGTGCCACCTGGGATGGGCGTTATAAGAAACTCTTT. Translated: CATWDGRYKKLF.

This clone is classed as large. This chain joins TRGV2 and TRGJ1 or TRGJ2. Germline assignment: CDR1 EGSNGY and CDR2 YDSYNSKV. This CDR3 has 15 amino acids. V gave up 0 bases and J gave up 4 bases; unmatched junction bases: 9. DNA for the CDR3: TGTGCCACCTGGGACGGGCCAAAGCGGTATTATAAGAAACTCTTT. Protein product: CATWDGPKRYYKKLF.

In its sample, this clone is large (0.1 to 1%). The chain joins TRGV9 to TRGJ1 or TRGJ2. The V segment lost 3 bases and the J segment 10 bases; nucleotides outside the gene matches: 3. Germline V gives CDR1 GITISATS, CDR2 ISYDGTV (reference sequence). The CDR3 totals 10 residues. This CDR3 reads CALWEPKKLF. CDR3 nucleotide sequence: TGTGCCTTGTGGGAGCCGAAGAAACTCTTT.

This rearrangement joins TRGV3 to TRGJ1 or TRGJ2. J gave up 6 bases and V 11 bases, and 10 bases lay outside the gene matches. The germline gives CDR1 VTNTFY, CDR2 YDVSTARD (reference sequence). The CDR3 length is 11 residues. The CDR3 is CAIPRGYKKLF. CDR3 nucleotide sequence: TGTGCCATACCTCGAGGTTATAAGAAACTCTTT.

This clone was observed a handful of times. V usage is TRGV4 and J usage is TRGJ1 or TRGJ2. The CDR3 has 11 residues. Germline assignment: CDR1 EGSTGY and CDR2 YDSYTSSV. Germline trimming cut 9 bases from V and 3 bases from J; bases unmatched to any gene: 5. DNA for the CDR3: TGTGCCACCGGGGGTTATTATAAGAAACTCTTT. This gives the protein CATGGYYKKLF.

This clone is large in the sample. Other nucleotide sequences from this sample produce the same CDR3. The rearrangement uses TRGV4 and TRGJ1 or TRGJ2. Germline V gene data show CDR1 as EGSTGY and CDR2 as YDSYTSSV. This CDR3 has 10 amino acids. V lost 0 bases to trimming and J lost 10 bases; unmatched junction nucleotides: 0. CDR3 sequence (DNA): TGTGCCACCTGGGATGGGAAGAAACTCTTT. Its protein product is CATWDGKKLF.

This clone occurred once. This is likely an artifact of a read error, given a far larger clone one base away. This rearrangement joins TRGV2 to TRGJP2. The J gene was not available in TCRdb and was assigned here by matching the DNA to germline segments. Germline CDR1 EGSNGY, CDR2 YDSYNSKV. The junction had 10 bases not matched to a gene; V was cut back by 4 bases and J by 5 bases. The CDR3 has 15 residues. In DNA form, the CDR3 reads TGTGCCACCTGGGATGGGCGAGTAAGTGATTGGATCAAGACGTTT. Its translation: CATWDGRVSDWIKTF.

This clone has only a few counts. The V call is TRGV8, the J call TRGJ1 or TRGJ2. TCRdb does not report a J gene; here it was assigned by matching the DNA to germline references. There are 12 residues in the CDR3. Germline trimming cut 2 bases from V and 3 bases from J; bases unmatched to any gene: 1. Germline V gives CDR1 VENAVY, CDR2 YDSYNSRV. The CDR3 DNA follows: TGTGCCACCTGGGATACTTATTATAAGAAACTCTTT. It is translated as CATWDTYYKKLF.

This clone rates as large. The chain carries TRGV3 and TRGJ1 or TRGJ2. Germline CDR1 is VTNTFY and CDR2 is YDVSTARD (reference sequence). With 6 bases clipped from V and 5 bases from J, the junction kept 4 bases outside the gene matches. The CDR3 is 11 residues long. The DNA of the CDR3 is TGTGCCACCTGGCTAGATTATAAGAAACTCTTT. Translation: CATWLDYKKLF.

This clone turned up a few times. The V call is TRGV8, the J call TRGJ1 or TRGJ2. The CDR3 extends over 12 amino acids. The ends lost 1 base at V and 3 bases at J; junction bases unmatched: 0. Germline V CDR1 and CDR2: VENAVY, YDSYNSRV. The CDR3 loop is CATWDSYYKKLF. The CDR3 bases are TGTGCCACCTGGGATAGTTATTATAAGAAACTCTTT.

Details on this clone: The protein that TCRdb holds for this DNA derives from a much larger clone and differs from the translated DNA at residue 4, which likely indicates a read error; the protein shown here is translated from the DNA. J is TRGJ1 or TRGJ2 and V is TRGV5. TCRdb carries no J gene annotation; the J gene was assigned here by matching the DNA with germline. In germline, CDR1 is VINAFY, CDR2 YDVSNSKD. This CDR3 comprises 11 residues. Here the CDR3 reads CATGDRLAKLF. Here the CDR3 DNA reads TGTGCCACCGGGGACAGGCTGGCGAAACTCTTT.

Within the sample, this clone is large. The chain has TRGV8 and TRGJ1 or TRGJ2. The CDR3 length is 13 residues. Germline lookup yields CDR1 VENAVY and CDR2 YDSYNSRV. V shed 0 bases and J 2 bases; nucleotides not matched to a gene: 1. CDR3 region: CATWDRDYYKKLF. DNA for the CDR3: TGTGCCACCTGGGATAGGGATTATTATAAGAAACTCTTT.

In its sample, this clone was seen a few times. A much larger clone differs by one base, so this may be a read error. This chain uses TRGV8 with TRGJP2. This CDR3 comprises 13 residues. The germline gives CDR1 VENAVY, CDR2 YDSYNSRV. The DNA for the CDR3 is TGTACCACCTGGGAAAAAGGCGATTGGATCAAGACGTTT. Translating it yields CTTWEKGDWIKTF.

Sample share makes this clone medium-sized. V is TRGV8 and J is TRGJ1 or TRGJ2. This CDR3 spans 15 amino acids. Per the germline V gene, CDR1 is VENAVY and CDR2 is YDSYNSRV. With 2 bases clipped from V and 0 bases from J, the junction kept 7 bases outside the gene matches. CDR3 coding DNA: TGTGCCACCTGGGATATTCTTCCGAATTATTATAAGAAACTCTTT. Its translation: CATWDILPNYYKKLF.

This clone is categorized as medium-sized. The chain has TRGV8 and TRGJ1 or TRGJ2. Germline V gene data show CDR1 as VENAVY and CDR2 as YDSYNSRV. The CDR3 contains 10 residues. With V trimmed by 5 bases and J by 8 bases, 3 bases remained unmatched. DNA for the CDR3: TGTGCCACCTGGGCTCATAAGAAACTCTTT. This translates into CATWAHKKLF.

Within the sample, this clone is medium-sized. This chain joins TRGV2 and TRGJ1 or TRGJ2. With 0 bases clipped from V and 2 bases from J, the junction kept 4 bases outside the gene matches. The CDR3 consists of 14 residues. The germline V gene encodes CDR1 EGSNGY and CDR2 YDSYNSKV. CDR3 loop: CATWDGRDYYKKLF. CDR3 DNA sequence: TGTGCCACCTGGGACGGGCGGGATTATTATAAGAAACTCTTT.

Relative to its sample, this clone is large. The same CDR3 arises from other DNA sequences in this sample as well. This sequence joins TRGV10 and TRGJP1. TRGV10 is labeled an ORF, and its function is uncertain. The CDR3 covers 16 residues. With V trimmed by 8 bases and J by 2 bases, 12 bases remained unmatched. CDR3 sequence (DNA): TGTGCTGCGTGGATTCTATGGGGGACCACTGGTTGGTTCAAGATATTT. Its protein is CAAWILWGTTGWFKIF.

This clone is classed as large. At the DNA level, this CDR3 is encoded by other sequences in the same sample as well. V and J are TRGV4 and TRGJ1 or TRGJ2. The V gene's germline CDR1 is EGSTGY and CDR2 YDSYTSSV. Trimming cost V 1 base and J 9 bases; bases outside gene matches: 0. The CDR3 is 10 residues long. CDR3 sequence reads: CATWDGKKLF. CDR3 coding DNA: TGTGCCACCTGGGATGGTAAGAAACTCTTT.

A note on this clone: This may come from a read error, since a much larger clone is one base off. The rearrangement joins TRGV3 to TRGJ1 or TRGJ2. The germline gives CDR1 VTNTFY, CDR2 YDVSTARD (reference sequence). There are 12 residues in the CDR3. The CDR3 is CATWDGYYKNLF. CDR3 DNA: TGTGCCACCTGGGACGGATATTATAAGAACCTCTTT.

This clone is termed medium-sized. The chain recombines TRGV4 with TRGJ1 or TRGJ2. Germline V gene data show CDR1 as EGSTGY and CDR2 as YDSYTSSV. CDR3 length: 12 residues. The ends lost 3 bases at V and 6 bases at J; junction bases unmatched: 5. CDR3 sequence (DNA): TGTGCCACCTGGGATATCTGTTATAAGAAACTCTTT. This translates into CATWDICYKKLF.

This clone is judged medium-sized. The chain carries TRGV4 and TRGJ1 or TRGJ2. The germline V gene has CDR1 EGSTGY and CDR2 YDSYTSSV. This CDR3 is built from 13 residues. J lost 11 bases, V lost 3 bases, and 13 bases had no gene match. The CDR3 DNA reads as TGTGCCACCTGGGATAGTATGTATTGGGAGAAACTCTTT. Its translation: CATWDSMYWEKLF.